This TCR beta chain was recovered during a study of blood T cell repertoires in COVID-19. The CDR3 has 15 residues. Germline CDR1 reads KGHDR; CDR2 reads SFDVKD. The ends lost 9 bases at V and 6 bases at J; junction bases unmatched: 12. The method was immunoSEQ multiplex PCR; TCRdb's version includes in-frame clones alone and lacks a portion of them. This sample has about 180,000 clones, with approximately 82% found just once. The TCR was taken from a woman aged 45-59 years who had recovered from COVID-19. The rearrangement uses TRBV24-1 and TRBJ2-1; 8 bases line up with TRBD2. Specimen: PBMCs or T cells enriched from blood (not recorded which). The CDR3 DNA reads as TGTGCCACCGCCCGGGGGGTAGCGGGATTCAATGAGCAGTTCTTC. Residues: CATARGVAGFNEQFF.